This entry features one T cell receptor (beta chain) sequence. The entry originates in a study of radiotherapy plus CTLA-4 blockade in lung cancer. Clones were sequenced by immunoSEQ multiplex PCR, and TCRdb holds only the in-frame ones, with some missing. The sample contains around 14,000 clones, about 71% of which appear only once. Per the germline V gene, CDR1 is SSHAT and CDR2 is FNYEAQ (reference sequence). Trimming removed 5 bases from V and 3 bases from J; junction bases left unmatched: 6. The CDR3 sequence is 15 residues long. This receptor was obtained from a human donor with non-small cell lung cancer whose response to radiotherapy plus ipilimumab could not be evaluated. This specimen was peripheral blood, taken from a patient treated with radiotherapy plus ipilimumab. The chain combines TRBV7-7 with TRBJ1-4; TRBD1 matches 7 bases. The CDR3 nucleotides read TGTGCCAGCAGCGCTCTACAGGGGCCTAATGAAAAACTGTTTTTT. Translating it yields CASSALQGPNEKLFF.